Listed below are T cell receptor beta chains from one sample, sequenced in a study of radiation and T cells in renal cell carcinoma. TCRdb's table, derived via immunoSEQ multiplex PCR, lists solely in-frame clones and lacks some. There are roughly 120,000 clones in the sample; 80% to 85% occur only once, and 3% lies in the top ten. This material consisted of blood, taken from a patient whose treatment included radiotherapy and nephrectomy. These receptors were taken from a woman in her fifties or sixties with renal cell carcinoma. The CDR3 runs from the conserved cysteine through the conserved F or W.

length	V	J	CDR3
14	TRBV2	TRBJ2-2	CASSDNSLGGELFF
13	TRBV2	TRBJ1-5	CASCSSENQPQHF
13	TRBV6-5	TRBJ1-2	CASSYSWGGGYTF
15	TRBV7-9	TRBJ2-5	CASSSRLAPLGTQYF
13	TRBV30	TRBJ2-7	CAWKSGRLHEQYF
19	TRBV11-2	TRBJ2-5	CASSLRSSSGGLLQETQYF
16	TRBV6-4	TRBJ2-3	CASSDSMYWGTDTQYF
15	TRBV6-6	TRBJ1-2	CASSYSGDSNYGYTF
17	TRBV9	TRBJ2-3	CASSVSTLSSSTDTQYF
17	TRBV6-1	TRBJ2-7	CASSEARGHSNSYEQYF
14	TRBV19	TRBJ1-5	CASSIEESGQPQHF
14	TRBV6-5	TRBJ1-4	CASRPTGFDEKLFF
13	TRBV7-2	TRBJ2-7	CASTPRGAHEQYF
17	TRBV11-2	TRBJ2-4	CASSLDLGPGRRNIQYF
16	TRBV7-2	TRBJ2-2	CASSLAGGGGTGELFF
15	TRBV19	TRBJ1-2	CASSSRTGRRDGYTF
14	TRBV19	TRBJ1-1	CASILGGETAEAFF
13	TRBV4-2	TRBJ1-6	CASSPEGTPPLHF
14	TRBV7-3	TRBJ1-1	CASSFGGRETEAFF
13	TRBV29-1	TRBJ2-7	CSVNEGPLGEQYF
15	TRBV11-3	TRBJ2-3	CASAQGGQVTDTQYF
15	TRBV2	TRBJ1-2	CASRELRGPDYGYTF
12	TRBV6-5	TRBJ2-3	CASSRDAGSQYF
17	TRBV27	TRBJ1-2	CASSLRRPGQGEHGYTF
19	TRBV2	TRBJ1-6	CASSPWGGAYQLGNSPLHF
11	TRBV5-4	TRBJ2-3	CASSLEDTQYF
13	TRBV6-9	TRBJ1-5	CASPSTSNQPQHF
14	TRBV19	TRBJ2-7	CASSIRQTLQEQYF
14	TRBV15	TRBJ1-4	CATSSWRGEEKLFF
16	TRBV6-1	TRBJ1-4	CASSEGVLGANEKLFF
15	TRBV5-1	TRBJ2-2	CASSLLTGDTGELFF
18	TRBV6-1	TRBJ1-1	CASSDGLGQVFMNTEAFF
15	TRBV7-2	TRBJ2-2	CASSLVIGGSGELFF
17	TRBV19	TRBJ2-6	CASSSRDRGPGANVLTF
15	TRBV18	TRBJ1-5	CASSVVGQANQPQHF
13	TRBV2	TRBJ2-7	CASSPGQGLEQYF
13	TRBV6-5	TRBJ1-1	CASSYTGNTEAFF
16	TRBV7-2	TRBJ2-1	CASLLPGTGANNEQFF
14	TRBV19	TRBJ2-3	CASSIFGGTDTQYF
16	TRBV7-9	TRBJ2-1	CASSLALGQGAYEQFF
13	TRBV7-9	TRBJ2-3	CASSLAILDTQYF
13	TRBV9	TRBJ2-1	CASSDGSYNEQFF
14	TRBV18	TRBJ1-1	CASSPDRGGTEAFF
15	TRBV4-1	TRBJ2-1	CASSPQAGTSLEQFF
14	TRBV7-2	TRBJ1-4	CASNIRATGEKLFF
15	TRBV6-5	TRBJ2-7	CASSYGSGGPGEQYF